This entry concerns a single TCR beta chain. No antigen is known for it. Base quality data are lacking; no much larger clone is found one base away. The time point tag for this specimen amounts to: sample taken at primary tumor resection. Without any cell sorting, TCR sequencing was performed on whole RNA extracted either from tumor and nontumor lung tissue or from cryopreserved PBMC samples. Samples were obtained from over 70 patients with early-stage, untreated non-small cell lung cancer from the lung TRACERx cohort. Patients were selected for TCR sequencing only if sufficient RNA was available from at least two tumor regions. The data stem from a study of spatial heterogeneity in lung cancer (dated by TCRdb to between 2018 and 2020). With regard to the full study: Beta-chain transcripts were consistently detected in greater numbers than alpha-chain transcripts, which likely reflected higher beta-chain transcript abundance. In the raw uncorrected reads, each unique combination of TCR and UMI appeared on average more than ten times. Both alpha and beta chains were TCR-sequenced in samples taken at surgery, namely 220 tumor regions, around 61 matched nontumor lung samples and about 52 PBMC samples. TCR alpha and beta repertoires were quantitatively compared across multiple tumor regions, matched nontumor lung and blood in non-small cell lung cancer. Nonsynonymous mutation counts, determined by whole-exome sequencing of tumor tissue, were related to features of the TCR repertoire.

Library preparation was by 5' RACE. The instrument was a NextSeq 500. The TCR library protocol attached a unique molecular identifier to each TCR cDNA molecule to allow correction of PCR and sequencing errors. In the paper's pipeline: Decombinator tools were used for TCR identification, UMI-based error correction and CDR3 extraction. Expanded TCRs were defined as those above a frequency of 2 per 1,000, corresponding to the top 1% of the tumor frequency distribution. Each repertoire was subsampled 100 times to 5,000 TCRs, after which Renyi diversity was computed with the R vegan package. CDR3 similarity networks were built from amino acid triplet string-kernel similarity, with CDR3s being connected when pairwise similarity was above 0.82. TCRdb reprocessing: public reads trimmed at Q25 with fastp, clones called with MiXCR, in-frame beta chains kept. Rows with a matching CDR3 protein are joined into one entry that keeps the most common DNA and genes. TCRdb assigned the V and J calls; the authors' analysis was not used. The table for this sample lists some 53,000 distinct CDR3 sequences; around 6.7% of them were counted only once. The leading ten clones occupy approximately 2.9% of the sample.

Deletion took 4 bases off V and 0 bases off J, with a span of 9 bases between the germline ends. The cysteine opens and the phenylalanine closes a CDR3 of 14 amino acids. Only CDR3 DNA remains: 42 bases, in frame from the first base. Study-wide conclusions, independent of this receptor: Ubiquitous expanded tumor TCRs showed up in blood more often at tumor resection than at routine follow-up. Additional single-cell paired TCR alpha and beta sequencing was considered necessary to confirm, at a functional level, the hypothesis that regional TCRs recognize regional mutations.

The chain is assembled from TRBV12-3 or TRBV12-4 and TRBJ2-5, with no confident D gene call. Sample: PBMCs, taken at surgery. This clonotype was obtained from a female donor with early-stage non-small cell lung cancer. The nucleotide sequence is given as TGTGCCAGCAGTTACGCAGCAAACCAAGAGACCCAGTACTTC. Its protein is CASSYAANQETQYF.